These 5 T cell receptor beta chains were all obtained from the same sample, sequenced in a study of shared clonotypes between healthy human individuals. Terminally differentiated effector memory CD45RA+ cells were left out of the naive CD8 fraction, which was CD45RO-negative and positively selected for CCR7. The data were produced by immunoSEQ multiplex PCR, yet TCRdb's version contains in-frame clones alone and is incomplete. The sample records about 2.1 million clones, 93% being singletons. Material: naive CD8+ T cells from PBMCs. The receptors come from a man in his late teens or twenties in good health. Some clones in this sample may be carry-over from other donors' samples.

V is TRBV11-2 and J is TRBJ2-1; 10 positions match TRBD2. The germline gives CDR1 SGHAT, CDR2 FQNNGV. V was pared by 5 bases and J by 9 bases, with 7 bases of the junction left unmatched. This CDR3 contains 14 residues. CDR3 DNA: TGTGCCAGCAGCCCCTCTAGCGGGGGACCTGAGCAGTTCTTC. This translates into CASSPSSGGPEQFF.

V gene TRBV11-3 combines with J gene TRBJ2-4; either TRBD1 or TRBD2 may supply D (6 bases each). CDR1 and CDR2 (germline): SGHNT, YENEEA. The CDR3 is 18 residues long. V gave up 5 bases and J gave up 1 base, with 21 bases separating them. CDR3 DNA sequence: TGTGCCAGCAGCCCTGATGAGGGGGGAATGACGGCCAAAAACATTCAGTACTTC. Its translation is CASSPDEGGMTAKNIQYF.

The chain carries TRBV6-6 and TRBJ1-3, with D hard to call. Per the germline V gene, CDR1 is MNHNY and CDR2 is SVGAGI (reference sequence). Deletions cut 6 bases from V and 14 bases from J, with 17 bases between. The CDR3 consists of 12 residues. The CDR3 sequence: CASSHLLRDLYF. The CDR3 region has the DNA TGTGCCAGCAGCCACCTATTACGAGACCTATATTTT.

The chain links TRBV16 to TRBJ2-1; 7 bases agree with TRBD2. The CDR3 runs 15 residues. Germline V gene lookup returns CDR1 KGHSY and CDR2 FQNENV. V trimming: 0 bases; J trimming: 10 bases; junction bases outside the gene matches: 9. The CDR3 DNA reads TGTGCCAGCAGCCAATCATCGGCGGGAGAAGGAGAGCAGTTCTTC. Amino acid sequence: CASSQSSAGEGEQFF.

The chain uses TRBV28 and TRBJ2-5; D is perhaps TRBD1 or TRBD2 (5 bases each). V lost 4 bases, J lost 3 bases, and 15 bases lay in between. Germline V gives CDR1 MDHEN, CDR2 SYDVKM. The CDR3 runs to 15 residues. The CDR3 DNA sequence: TGTGCCAGCAGTTCGCCGGGACCCGGAGAAGAGACCCAGTACTTC. Translation gives CASSSPGPGEETQYF.